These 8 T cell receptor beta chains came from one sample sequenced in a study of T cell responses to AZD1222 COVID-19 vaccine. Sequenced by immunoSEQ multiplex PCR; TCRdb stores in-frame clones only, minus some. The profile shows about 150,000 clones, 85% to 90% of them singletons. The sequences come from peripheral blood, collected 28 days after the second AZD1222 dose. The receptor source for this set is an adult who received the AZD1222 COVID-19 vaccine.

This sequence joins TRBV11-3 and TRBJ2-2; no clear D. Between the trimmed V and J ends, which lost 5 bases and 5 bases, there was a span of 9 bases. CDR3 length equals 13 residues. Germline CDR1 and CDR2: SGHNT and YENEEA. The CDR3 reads CASSDGPTGELFF. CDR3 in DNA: TGTGCCAGCAGCGACGGCCCGACCGGGGAGCTGTTTTTT. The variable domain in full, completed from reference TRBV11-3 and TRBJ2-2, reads EAGVVQSPRYKIIEKKQPVAFWCNPISGHNTLYWYLQNLGQGPELLIRYENEEAVDDSQLPKDRFSAERLKGVDSTLKIQPAELGDSAVYLCASSDGPTGELFFGEGSRLTVL.

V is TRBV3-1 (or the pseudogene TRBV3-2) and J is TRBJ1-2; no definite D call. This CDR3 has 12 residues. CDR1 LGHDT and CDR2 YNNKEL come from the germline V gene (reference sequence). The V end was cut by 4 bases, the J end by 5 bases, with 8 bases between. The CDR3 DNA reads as TGTGCCAGCAGCCCGGGAGTTTATGGCTACACCTTC. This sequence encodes CASSPGVYGYTF.

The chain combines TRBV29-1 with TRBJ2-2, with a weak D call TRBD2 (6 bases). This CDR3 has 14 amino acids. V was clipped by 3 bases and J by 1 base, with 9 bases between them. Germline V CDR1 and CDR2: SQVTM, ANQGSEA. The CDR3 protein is CSVDRGKNTGELFF. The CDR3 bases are TGCAGCGTTGATCGCGGGAAGAACACCGGGGAGCTGTTTTTT.

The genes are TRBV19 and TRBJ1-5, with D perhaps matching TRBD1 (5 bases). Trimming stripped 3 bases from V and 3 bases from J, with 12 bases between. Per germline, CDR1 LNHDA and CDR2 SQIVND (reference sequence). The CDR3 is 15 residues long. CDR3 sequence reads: CASSINGGDNQPQHF. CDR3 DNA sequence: TGTGCCAGTAGTATTAACGGGGGGGACAATCAGCCCCAGCATTTT.

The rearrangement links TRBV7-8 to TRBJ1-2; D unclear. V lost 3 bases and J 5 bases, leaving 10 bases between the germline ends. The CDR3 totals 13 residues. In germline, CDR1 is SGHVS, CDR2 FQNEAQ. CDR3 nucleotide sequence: TGTGCCAGCAGCTTCAGGACTGAGTATGGCTACACCTTC. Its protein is CASSFRTEYGYTF. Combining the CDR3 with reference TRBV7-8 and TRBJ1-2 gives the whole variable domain GAGVSQSPRYKVAKRGQDVALRCDPISGHVSLFWYQQALGQGPEFLTYFQNEAQLDKSGLPSDRFFAERPEGSVSTLKIQRTQQEDSAVYLCASSFRTEYGYTFGSGTRLTVV.

The CDR3 region is CAIRQLQGTLDEQYF. CDR3 nucleotides: TGTGCCATCAGACAACTCCAGGGGACCCTCGACGAGCAGTACTTC. The chain couples TRBV10-3 to TRBJ2-7, with TRBD1 as a possible D gene (6 bases). The CDR3 runs to 15 residues. Germline V lookup: CDR1 ENHRY, CDR2 SYGVKD. Trimming stripped 6 bases from V and 5 bases from J, with 20 bases between.

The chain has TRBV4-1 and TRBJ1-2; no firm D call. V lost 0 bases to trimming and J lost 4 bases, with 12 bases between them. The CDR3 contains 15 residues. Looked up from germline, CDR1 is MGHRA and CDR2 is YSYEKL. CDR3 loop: CASSQDASLSYGYTF. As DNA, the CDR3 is TGCGCCAGCAGCCAAGATGCCAGCCTTTCCTATGGCTACACCTTC.

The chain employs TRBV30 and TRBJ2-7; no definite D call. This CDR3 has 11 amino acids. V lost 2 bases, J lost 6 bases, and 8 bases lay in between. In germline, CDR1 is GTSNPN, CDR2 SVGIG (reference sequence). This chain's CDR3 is CAWSSAAEQYF. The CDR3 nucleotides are TGTGCCTGGAGTTCGGCGGCCGAGCAGTACTTC.